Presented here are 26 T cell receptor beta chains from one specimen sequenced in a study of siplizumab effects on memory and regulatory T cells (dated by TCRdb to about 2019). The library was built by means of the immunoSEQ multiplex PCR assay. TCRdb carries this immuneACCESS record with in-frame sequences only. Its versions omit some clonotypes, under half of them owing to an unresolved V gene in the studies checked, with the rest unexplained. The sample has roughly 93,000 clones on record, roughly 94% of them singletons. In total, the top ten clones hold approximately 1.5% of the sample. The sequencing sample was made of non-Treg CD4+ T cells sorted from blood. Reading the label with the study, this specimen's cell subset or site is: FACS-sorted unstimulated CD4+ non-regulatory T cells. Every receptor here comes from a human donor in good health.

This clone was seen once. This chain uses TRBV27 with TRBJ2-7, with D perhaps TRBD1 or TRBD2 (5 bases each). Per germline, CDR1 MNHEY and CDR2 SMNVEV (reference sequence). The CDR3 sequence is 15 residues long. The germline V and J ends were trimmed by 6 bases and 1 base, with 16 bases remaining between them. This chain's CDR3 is CASSPPGGGSYEQYF. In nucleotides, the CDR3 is TGTGCCAGCAGCCCTCCAGGTGGGGGATCCTACGAGCAGTACTTC.

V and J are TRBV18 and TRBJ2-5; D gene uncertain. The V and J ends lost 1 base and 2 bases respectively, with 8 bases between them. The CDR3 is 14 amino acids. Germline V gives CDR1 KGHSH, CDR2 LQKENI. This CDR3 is CASSPQFGQETQYF. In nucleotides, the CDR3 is TGTGCCAGCTCACCACAGTTTGGACAAGAGACCCAGTACTTC.

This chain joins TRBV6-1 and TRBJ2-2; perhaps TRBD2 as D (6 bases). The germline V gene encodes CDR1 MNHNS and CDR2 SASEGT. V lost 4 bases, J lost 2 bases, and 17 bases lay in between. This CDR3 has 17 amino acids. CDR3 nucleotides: TGTGCCAGCAGTGTTACGTCAGGAGGGTCTAACACCGGGGAGCTGTTTTTT. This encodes CASSVTSGGSNTGELFF.

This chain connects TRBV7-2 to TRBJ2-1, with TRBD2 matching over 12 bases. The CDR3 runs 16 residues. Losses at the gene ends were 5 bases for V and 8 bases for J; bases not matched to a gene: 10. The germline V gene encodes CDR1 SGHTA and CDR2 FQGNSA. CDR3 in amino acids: CASSPSRLAGGYEQFF. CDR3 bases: TGTGCCAGCAGCCCTAGTCGGCTAGCGGGGGGGTATGAGCAGTTCTTC.

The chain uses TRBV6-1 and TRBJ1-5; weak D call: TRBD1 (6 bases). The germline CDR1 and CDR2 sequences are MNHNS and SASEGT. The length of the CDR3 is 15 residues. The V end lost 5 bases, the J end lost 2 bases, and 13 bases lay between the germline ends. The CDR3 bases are TGTGCCAGCAGTAGTGGGGGCGGAGGCAATCAGCCCCAGCATTTT. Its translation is CASSSGGGGNQPQHF.

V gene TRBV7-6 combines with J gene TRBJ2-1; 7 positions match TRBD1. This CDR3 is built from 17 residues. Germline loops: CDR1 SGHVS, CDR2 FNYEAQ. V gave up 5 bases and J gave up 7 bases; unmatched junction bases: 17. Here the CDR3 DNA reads TGTGCCAGCAGCACCCGACAGGGAGTCGCGTATTTTAATGAGCAGTTCTTC. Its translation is CASSTRQGVAYFNEQFF.

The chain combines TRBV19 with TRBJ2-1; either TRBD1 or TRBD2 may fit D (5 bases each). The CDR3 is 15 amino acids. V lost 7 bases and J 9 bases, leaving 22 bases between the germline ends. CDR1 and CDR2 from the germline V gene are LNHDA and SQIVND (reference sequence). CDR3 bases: TGTGCCAGTAAAGGGGACCTAGGGACGCGCAGTGAGCAGTTCTTC. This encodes CASKGDLGTRSEQFF.

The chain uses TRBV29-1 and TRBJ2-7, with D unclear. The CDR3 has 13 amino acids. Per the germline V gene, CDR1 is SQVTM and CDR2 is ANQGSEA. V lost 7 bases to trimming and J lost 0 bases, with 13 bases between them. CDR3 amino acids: CSASSSFSYEQYF. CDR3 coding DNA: TGCAGCGCCAGTTCGTCCTTCTCCTACGAGCAGTACTTC.

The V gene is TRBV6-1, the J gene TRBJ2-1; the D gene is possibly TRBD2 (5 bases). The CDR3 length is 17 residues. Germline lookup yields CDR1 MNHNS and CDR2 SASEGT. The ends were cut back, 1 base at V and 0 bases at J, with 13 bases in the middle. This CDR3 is CASSEVLRASSYNEQFF. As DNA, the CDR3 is TGTGCCAGCAGTGAAGTCTTGCGGGCGAGCTCCTACAATGAGCAGTTCTTC.

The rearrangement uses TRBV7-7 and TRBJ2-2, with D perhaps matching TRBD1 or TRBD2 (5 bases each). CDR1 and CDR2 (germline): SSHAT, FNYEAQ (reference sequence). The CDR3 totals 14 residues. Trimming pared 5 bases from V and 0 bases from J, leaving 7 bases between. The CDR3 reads CASSPGPNTGELFF. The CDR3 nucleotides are TGTGCCAGCAGCCCGGGACCGAACACCGGGGAGCTGTTTTTT.

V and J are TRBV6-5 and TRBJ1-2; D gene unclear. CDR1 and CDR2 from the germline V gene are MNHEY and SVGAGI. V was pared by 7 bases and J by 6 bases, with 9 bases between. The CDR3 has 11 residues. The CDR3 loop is CASTAGHGYTF. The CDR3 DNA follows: TGTGCCAGCACGGCAGGACATGGCTACACCTTC.

CDR3 residues: CASNPDRAGNTIYF. In DNA, the CDR3 is TGTGCCAGTAACCCCGACAGGGCCGGAAACACCATATATTTT. V usage is TRBV19 and J usage is TRBJ1-3; 7 bases map to TRBD1. From germline, CDR1 is LNHDA and CDR2 SQIVND (reference sequence). CDR3 size: 14 residues. V lost 7 bases to trimming and J lost 4 bases; unmatched junction nucleotides: 7. The variable domain in full, with the rest retrieved from reference TRBV19 and TRBJ1-3, is DGGITQSPKYLFRKEGQNVTLSCEQNLNHDAMYWYRQDPGQGLRLIYYSQIVNDFQKGDIAEGYSVSREKKESFPLTVTSAQKNPTAFYLCASNPDRAGNTIYFGEGSWLTVV.

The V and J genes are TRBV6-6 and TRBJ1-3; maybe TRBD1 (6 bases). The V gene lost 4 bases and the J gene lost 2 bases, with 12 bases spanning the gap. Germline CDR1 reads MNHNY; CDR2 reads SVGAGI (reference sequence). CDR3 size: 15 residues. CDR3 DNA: TGTGCCAGCAGTTCAAAACAGGGTACTGGAAACACCATATATTTT. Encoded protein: CASSSKQGTGNTIYF.

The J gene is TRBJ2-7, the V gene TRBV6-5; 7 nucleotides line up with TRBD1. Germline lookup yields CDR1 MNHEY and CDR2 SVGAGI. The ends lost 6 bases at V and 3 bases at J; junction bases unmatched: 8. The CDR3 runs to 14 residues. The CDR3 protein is CASRKRQGYYEQYF. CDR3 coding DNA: TGTGCCAGCAGAAAACGACAGGGCTACTACGAGCAGTACTTC.

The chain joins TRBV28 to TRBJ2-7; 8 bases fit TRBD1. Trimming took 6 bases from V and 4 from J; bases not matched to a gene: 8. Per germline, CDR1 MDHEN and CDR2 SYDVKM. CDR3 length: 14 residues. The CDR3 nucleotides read TGTGCCAGCAGGGACAGGGCTGGATATTACGAGCAGTACTTC. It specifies CASRDRAGYYEQYF.

CDR3 in amino acids: CASNQEGASYEQFF. The CDR3 bases are TGTGCCAGCAATCAGGAGGGAGCATCGTATGAGCAGTTCTTC. The V gene is TRBV2, the J gene TRBJ2-1, with a weak D call TRBD2 (6 bases). V was shortened by 7 bases and J by 8 bases, with 18 bases between the two germline ends. Germline V gene lookup returns CDR1 SNHLY and CDR2 FYNNEI. CDR3 length: 14 residues. Drawing the rest from reference TRBV2 and TRBJ2-1, the complete variable domain is EPEVTQTPSHQVTQMGQEVILRCVPISNHLYFYWYRQILGQKVEFLVSFYNNEISEKSEIFDDQFSVERPDGSNFTLKIRSTKLEDSAMYFCASNQEGASYEQFFGPGTRLTVL.

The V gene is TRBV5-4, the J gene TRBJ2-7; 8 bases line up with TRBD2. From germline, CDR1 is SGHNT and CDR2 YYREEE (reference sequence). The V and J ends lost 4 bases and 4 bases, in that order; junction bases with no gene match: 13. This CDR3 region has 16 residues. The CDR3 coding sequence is TGTGCCAGCAGCCAAGATGTGGCGGGAGGTGCGTACGAGCAGTACTTC. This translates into CASSQDVAGGAYEQYF. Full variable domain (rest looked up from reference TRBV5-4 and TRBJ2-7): ETGVTQSPTHLIKTRGQQVTLRCSSQSGHNTVSWYQQALGQGPQFIFQYYREEENGRGNFPPRFSGLQFPNYSSELNVNALELDDSALYLCASSQDVAGGAYEQYFGPGTRLTVT.

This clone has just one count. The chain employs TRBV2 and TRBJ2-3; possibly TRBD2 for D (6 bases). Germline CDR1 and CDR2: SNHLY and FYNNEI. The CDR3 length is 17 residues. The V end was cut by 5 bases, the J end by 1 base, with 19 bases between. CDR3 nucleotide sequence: TGTGCCAGCAGTTCGGTTGGGCGTTGGGGGGGCACAGATACGCAGTATTTT. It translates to CASSSVGRWGGTDTQYF.

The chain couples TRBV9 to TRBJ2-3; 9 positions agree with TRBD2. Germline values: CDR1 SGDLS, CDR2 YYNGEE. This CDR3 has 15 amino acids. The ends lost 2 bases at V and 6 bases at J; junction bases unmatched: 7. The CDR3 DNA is TGTGCCAGCAGCGTCCGAGCGGGAGGTTGGGATACGCAGTATTTT. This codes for CASSVRAGGWDTQYF. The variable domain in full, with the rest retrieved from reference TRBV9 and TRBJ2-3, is DSGVTQTPKHLITATGQRVTLRCSPRSGDLSVYWYQQSLDQGLQFLIQYYNGEERAKGNILERFSAQQFPDLHSELNLSSLELGDSALYFCASSVRAGGWDTQYFGPGTRLTVL.

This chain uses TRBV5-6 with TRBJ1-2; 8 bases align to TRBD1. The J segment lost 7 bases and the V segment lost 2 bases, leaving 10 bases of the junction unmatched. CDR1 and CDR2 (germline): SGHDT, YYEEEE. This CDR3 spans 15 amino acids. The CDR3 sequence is CASSFKATGEFGYTF. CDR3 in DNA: TGTGCCAGCAGCTTCAAAGCGACAGGGGAGTTTGGCTACACCTTC.

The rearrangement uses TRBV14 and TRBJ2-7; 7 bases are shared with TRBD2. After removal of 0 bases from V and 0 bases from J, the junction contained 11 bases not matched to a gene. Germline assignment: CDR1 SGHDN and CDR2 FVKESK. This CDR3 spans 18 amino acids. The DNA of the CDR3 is TGTGCCAGCAGCCAAGATGTTGTTGGTAGCGGGTCCTCCTACGAGCAGTACTTC. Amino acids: CASSQDVVGSGSSYEQYF.

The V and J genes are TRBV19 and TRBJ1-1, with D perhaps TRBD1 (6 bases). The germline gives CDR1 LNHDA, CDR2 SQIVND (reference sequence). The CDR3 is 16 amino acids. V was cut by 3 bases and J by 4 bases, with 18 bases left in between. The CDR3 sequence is CASSIRDIVGGTEAFF. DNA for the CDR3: TGTGCCAGTAGTATTAGGGACATCGTCGGGGGCACTGAAGCTTTCTTT.

CDR3 DNA: TGTGCCAGCAGCTTATGGTCGGGAGTAGATCTTGGCGGGCAGTTCTTC. Amino acids: CASSLWSGVDLGGQFF. The rearrangement uses TRBV11-2 and TRBJ2-1; possible D gene TRBD2, 6 bases. The CDR3 is made up of 16 amino acids. Trimming took off 2 bases at V and 12 bases at J, with 23 bases between the two ends. Germline loops: CDR1 SGHAT, CDR2 FQNNGV.

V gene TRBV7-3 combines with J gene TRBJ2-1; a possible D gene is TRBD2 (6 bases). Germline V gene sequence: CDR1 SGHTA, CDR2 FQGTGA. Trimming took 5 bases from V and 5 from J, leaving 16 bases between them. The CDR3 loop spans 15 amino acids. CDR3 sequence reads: CASSLGLARNNEQFF. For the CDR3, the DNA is TGTGCCAGCAGCCTAGGGCTAGCGAGAAACAATGAGCAGTTCTTC.

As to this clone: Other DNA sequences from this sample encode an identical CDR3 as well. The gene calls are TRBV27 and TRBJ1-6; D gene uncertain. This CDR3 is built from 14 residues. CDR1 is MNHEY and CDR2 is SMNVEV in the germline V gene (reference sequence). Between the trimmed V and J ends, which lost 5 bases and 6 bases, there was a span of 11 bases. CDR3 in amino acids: CASSPPRGNSPLHF. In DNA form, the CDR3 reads TGTGCCAGCAGTCCGCCACGGGGTAATTCACCCCTCCACTTT.

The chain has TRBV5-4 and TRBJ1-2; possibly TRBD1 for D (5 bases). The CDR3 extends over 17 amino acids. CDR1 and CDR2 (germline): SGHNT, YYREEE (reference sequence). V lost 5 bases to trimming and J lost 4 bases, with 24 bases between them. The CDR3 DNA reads TGTGCCAGCAGTTCAATAAGTCCCCTCTCAGGGACCTATGGCTACACCTTC. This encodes CASSSISPLSGTYGYTF.